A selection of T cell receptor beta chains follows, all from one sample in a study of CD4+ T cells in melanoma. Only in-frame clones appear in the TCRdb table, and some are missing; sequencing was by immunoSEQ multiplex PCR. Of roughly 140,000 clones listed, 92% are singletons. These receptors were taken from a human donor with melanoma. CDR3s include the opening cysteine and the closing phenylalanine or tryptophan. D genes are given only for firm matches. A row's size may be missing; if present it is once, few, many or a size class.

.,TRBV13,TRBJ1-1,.,TGTGCCAGCAGCTTTAGGGCAGGGGCTAACACTGAAGCTTTCTTT,CASSFRAGANTEAFF
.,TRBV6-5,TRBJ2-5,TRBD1,TGTGCCAGCAGTTCCCCAGGGGGCCGGGGTGAGACCCAGTACTTC,CASSSPGGRGETQYF
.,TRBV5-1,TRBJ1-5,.,TGCGCCAGCAGCTTGGAGCCTAATCAGCCCCAGCATTTT,CASSLEPNQPQHF
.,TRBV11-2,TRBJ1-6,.,TGTGCCAGCAGCCTTACAGGGAGCTCCTATAATTCACCCCTCCACTTT,CASSLTGSSYNSPLHF
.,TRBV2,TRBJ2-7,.,TGTGCCAGCAGTGAAGACAGGGCTGGCCCCTACGAGCAGTACTTC,CASSEDRAGPYEQYF
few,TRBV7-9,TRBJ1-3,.,TGTGCCAGCAGCTCCGGAGGGGGAGCTGGAAACACCATATATTTT,CASSSGGGAGNTIYF
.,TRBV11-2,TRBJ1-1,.,TGTGCCAGCAGCTTAGATTTCAGCTACACTGAAGCTTTCTTT,CASSLDFSYTEAFF
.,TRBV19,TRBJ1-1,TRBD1,TGTGCCAGTAGTATGGGGGGACAGGTCGGCACTGAAGCTTTCTTT,CASSMGGQVGTEAFF
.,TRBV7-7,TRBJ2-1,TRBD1,TGTGCCAGCAGCTCCGGGACAGGTTACAATGAGCAGTTCTTC,CASSSGTGYNEQFF
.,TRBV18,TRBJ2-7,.,TGTGCCAGCTCATCCTCCTCCGCCTTGACAGAGAGCTCCTACGAGCAGTACTTC,CASSSSSALTESSYEQYF
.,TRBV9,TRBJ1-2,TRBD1,TGTGCCAGCTTCCTCAACCGGGGGACAGGAAAATACTATGGCTACACCTTC,CASFLNRGTGKYYGYTF
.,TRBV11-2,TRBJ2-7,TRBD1,TGTGCCAGCAGCCCCAGGGGGACAGACTCCTACGAGCAGTACTTC,CASSPRGTDSYEQYF
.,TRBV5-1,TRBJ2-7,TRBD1,TGCGCCAGCAGCTTGGATTCCGGGACAGGGACCTACGAGCAGTACTTC,CASSLDSGTGTYEQYF
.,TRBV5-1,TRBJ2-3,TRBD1,TGCGCCAGCAGCCCCAACCGGGACAGGGGCGGCACAGATACGCAGTATTTT,CASSPNRDRGGTDTQYF
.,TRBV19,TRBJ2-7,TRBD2,TGTGCCAGTAGTATAGGGGTAAGCGGGGGACCTCCCTACGAGCAGTACTTC,CASSIGVSGGPPYEQYF
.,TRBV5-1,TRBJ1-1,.,TGCGCCAGCAGCTCGGTCGGGGGGAGCACTGAAGCTTTCTTT,CASSSVGGSTEAFF
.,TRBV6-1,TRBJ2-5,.,TGTGCCAGCAGTTTCGTGGCACCTAGTCAAGAGACCCAGTACTTC,CASSFVAPSQETQYF
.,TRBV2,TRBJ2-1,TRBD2,TGTGCCAGCAGAGTGACTAGCTTTAATGAGCAGTTCTTC,CASRVTSFNEQFF
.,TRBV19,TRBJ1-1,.,TGTGCCAGTAGTAGGACAGCGGTGGGCACTGAAGCTTTCTTT,CASSRTAVGTEAFF
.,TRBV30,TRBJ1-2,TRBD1,TGTGCTTCTCCGCCGGGACAGGGGGCTCATGGCTACACCTTC,CASPPGQGAHGYTF
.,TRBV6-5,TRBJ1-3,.,TGTGCCAGCAGTTACTCGGGGGGTAGGGGGAACACCATATATTTT,CASSYSGGRGNTIYF
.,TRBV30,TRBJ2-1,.,TGTGCCTGGGACCGGCAGGGAGTCGATGAGCAGTTCTTC,CAWDRQGVDEQFF
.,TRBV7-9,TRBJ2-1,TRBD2,TGTGCCAGCAGCCCCGGGACTAGCGGTAACAATGAGCAGTTCTTC,CASSPGTSGNNEQFF
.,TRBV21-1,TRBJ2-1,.,TGTGCCAGCAGCAAGAATACACGGGACAACTACAATGAGCAGTTCTTC,CASSKNTRDNYNEQFF
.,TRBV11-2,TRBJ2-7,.,TGTGCCAGCAGCTTAGGCACAGTCTACGAGCAGTACTTC,CASSLGTVYEQYF
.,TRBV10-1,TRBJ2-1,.,TGCGCCAGCAGTGAGGGGGTGGCTGAGCAGTTCTTC,CASSEGVAEQFF
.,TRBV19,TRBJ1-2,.,TGTGCCAGTAGTATAGACGGCTATGGCTACACCTTC,CASSIDGYGYTF